This TCR beta chain was captured in a study of response to subunit inactivated influenza vaccine. TCRdb reprocessed the RT-PCR reads with MiXCR, giving one entry per CDR3 protein. The sample shows about 540,000 distinct CDR3 sequences, roughly 25% of them seen only once. This clonotype was detected only a few times. With 6 bases removed from V and 4 bases from J, the gap between germline ends came to 12 bases. From germline, CDR1 is MNHNS and CDR2 SASEGT. This CDR3 is built from 13 residues. These data were also filed under a second study, of T cells expressing NK-cell markers. This second study notes: Making the TCR beta cDNA relied on 5'RACE template switching with UMIs. With an anti-gamma-delta TCR antibody, sorting in several experiments was kept to alpha-beta TCR T cells.

This chain connects TRBV6-1 to TRBJ1-1; D is unclear. Source: CD4+ T cells sorted from PBMCs, taken roughly 13 days after vaccination. This receptor was obtained from a man between 45 and 60 years old who received an inactivated influenza vaccine. The CDR3 nucleotides are TGTGCCAGCAGGGGGAGAGATATCACTGAAGCTTTCTTT. This translates into CASRGRDITEAFF.